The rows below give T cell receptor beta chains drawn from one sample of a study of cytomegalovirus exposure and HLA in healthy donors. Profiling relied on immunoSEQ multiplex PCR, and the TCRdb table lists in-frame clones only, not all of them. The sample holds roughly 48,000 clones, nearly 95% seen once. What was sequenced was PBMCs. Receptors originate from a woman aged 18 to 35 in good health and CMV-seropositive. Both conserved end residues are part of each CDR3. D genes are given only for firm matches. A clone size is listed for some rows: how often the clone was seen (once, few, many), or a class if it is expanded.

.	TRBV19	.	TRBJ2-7	TGTGCCAGTAGTACGACCGGGACTCACGAGCAGTACTTC	CASSTTGTHEQYF
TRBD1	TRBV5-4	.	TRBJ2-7	TGTGCCAGCAGCTTGGGGGACAGGGGATTTTCCTACGAGCAGTACTTC	CASSLGDRGFSYEQYF
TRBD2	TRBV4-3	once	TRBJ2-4	TGCGCCAGCAGCCAAGGCACGCGGGAGGGCCCGTGGCCCAAAAACATTCAGTACTTC	CASSQGTREGPWPKNIQYF
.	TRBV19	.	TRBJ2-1	TGTGCCAGTAGTATACCGGGACTGGACTACAATGAGCAGTTCTTC	CASSIPGLDYNEQFF
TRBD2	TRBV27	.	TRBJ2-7	TGTGCCAGCGGGTTAGCGGGAGATTGGTACGAGCAGTACTTC	CASGLAGDWYEQYF
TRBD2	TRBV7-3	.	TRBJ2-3	TGTGCCAGCAGCCCCCGGGAGTGGCGGGAGTTATTGACAGATACGCAGTATTTT	CASSPREWRELLTDTQYF
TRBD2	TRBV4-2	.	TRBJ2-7	TGTGCCAGCAGCCAAGTAAGCGGGACGGCCTACGAGCAGTACTTC	CASSQVSGTAYEQYF
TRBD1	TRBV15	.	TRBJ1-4	TGTGCCACCAGCAGAGTCCGGGACAGGGAGGAAAAACTGTTTTTT	CATSRVRDREEKLFF
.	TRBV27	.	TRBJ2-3	TGTGCCAGCAGCTTTCAGGAAAGCACAGATACGCAGTATTTT	CASSFQESTDTQYF
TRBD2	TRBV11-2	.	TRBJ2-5	TGTGCCAGCAGCTCCGCGGGACTAGCTGGGCAAGAGACCCAGTACTTC	CASSSAGLAGQETQYF
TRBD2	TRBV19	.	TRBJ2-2	TGTGCCAGTAGTTTTAGCGGGAGGGCCGCCGGGGAGCTGTTTTTT	CASSFSGRAAGELFF
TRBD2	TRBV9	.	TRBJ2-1	TGTGCCAGCAGCGCCGGACTAGCGGGAGGCATAAATGAGCAGTTCTTC	CASSAGLAGGINEQFF
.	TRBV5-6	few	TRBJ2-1	TGTGCCAGCAGCCTCTTGATGGTCGGGAACAATGAGCAGTTCTTC	CASSLLMVGNNEQFF
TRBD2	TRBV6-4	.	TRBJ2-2	TGTGCCAGCAGTGAGGGACTAGGGGACACCGGGGAGCTGTTTTTT	CASSEGLGDTGELFF
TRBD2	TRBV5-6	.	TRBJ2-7	TGTGCCAGCAGCTTCCGCGGGGGGGGAGAGCAGTACTTC	CASSFRGGGEQYF
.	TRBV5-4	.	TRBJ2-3	TGTGCCAGCACCAGGAGAAAGGTGCGGGGCGTTACTAGCACAGATACGCAGTATTTT	CASTRRKVRGVTSTDTQYF
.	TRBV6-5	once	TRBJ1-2	TGTGCCAGCAGTTACCTCAACAGGCTAGACTATGGCTACACCTTC	CASSYLNRLDYGYTF
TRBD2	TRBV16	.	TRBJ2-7	TGTGCCAGCAGCCAATCTCTCGGGACTAGCGGGTCTGACGAGCAGTACTTC	CASSQSLGTSGSDEQYF
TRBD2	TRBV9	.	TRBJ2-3	TGTGCCAGCAGCCCCGGACTAGCGGCAGATACGCAGTATTTT	CASSPGLAADTQYF
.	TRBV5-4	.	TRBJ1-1	TGTGCCAGCAGCTTGTTGCAGGGTGCTGAAGCTTTCTTT	CASSLLQGAEAFF
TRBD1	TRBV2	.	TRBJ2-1	TGTGCCAGCAGTGACCGGACAGGCTCCTACAATGAGCAGTTCTTC	CASSDRTGSYNEQFF
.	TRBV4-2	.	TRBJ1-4	TGTGCCAGCAGCCAAGCACGGAATGAAAAACTGTTTTTT	CASSQARNEKLFF
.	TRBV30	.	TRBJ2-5	TGTGCCTGGAGAGTAGGACAGATCACGGGCGAGACCCAGTACTTC	CAWRVGQITGETQYF
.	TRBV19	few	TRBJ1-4	TGTGCCAGTAACGCGGCAGAGAATGAAAAACTGTTTTTT	CASNAAENEKLFF
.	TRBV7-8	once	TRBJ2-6	TGTGCCAGCAGCAGGGGACTCCTTTTTAACTCTGGGGCCAACGTCCTGACTTTC	CASSRGLLFNSGANVLTF